Each of the 25 T cell receptor beta chains below was sequenced from the same sample in a study of molecular identifiers for immune sequencing clone quantification. One entry per CDR3 protein results from TCRdb running MiXCR on the PCR reads. The sample includes fewer than 30,000 distinct CDR3 sequences, 17% of them seen just once. Sequences were obtained from naive CD8+ T cells from blood, with Jurkat cell RNA spiked in. The sample's subset: FACS-sorted CD8+CD4-CCR7+CD45RA+ naive T cells. The receptors shown here come from a human donor in good health. Some libraries in this study had Jurkat cell RNA spiked in.

In regard to this clonotype: At one boundary the junction diverges from the germline segment, which might be a read error. The chain has TRBV5-3 and TRBJ1-5; D ambiguous. TRBV5-3 is known as an ORF, though its function is uncertain. The CDR3 has 16 residues. CDR3 bases: TGTGCCAGCAGCTTGGATTTTGGCTTGTGGCATCAGCCCCGGCATTTT. This gives the protein CASSLDFGLWHQPRHF.

This clonotype was detected ten times or more. The V gene is TRBV4-3, the J gene TRBJ1-5, with D uncertain. There are 15 residues in the CDR3. The germline V gene has CDR1 LGHNA and CDR2 YSLEER. The V gene lost 1 base and the J gene lost 0 bases, with 7 bases spanning the gap. CDR3 protein: CASSQGAYSNQPQHF. CDR3 bases: TGCGCCAGCAGCCAAGGGGCGTATAGCAATCAGCCCCAGCATTTT.

There are many counts of this clonotype. V gene TRBV19 combines with J gene TRBJ2-5, with 9 nucleotides matching TRBD1. The CDR3 covers 15 residues. Germline CDR1 and CDR2: LNHDA and SQIVND (reference sequence). V shed 0 bases and J 3 bases; nucleotides not matched to a gene: 2. CDR3 loop: CASSIDGDREETQYF. The CDR3 nucleotides are TGTGCCAGTAGTATAGATGGGGACAGGGAAGAGACCCAGTACTTC.

This clonotype is medium-sized in the sample. This chain connects TRBV6-1 to TRBJ1-1, with TRBD1 matching over 7 bases. This CDR3 spans 14 amino acids. Germline V gene data show CDR1 as MNHNS and CDR2 as SASEGT. V lost 1 base to trimming and J lost 8 bases; unmatched junction nucleotides: 7. CDR3 loop: CASSEGGRGTEAFF. CDR3 DNA sequence: TGTGCCAGCAGTGAAGGGGGCAGGGGGACCGAAGCTTTCTTT.

This clonotype was recorded at least ten times. The chain joins TRBV7-9 to TRBJ1-4; D gene unclear. The CDR3 is made up of 16 amino acids. Germline V gene lookup returns CDR1 SEHNR and CDR2 FQNEAQ (reference sequence). V lost 5 bases and J lost 7, with 20 bases in between. CDR3: CASSPTGPPSPEKLFF. Written as DNA, the CDR3 is TGTGCCAGCAGCCCTACCGGACCCCCATCCCCTGAAAAACTGTTTTTT.

In the case of this clonotype: A single base separates this from a much larger clone, so it may be a read error. This rearrangement joins TRBV5-6 to TRBJ2-2, with D hard to call. With 5 bases removed from V and 8 bases from J, the gap between germline ends came to 10 bases. This CDR3 comprises 12 residues. Germline values: CDR1 SGHDT, CDR2 YYEEEE. The CDR3, as DNA: TGTGCCAGCAGTTTCTTGGTGGGGGAGCTGTTTTTT. This translates into CASSFLVGELFF.

Turning to this clonotype: This may come from a read error, since a much larger clone is one base off. This chain uses TRBV11-2 with TRBJ2-3; 7 nucleotides match TRBD2. J gave up 6 bases and V 9 bases, and 12 bases lay outside the gene matches. The CDR3 is 14 amino acids. The germline V gene has CDR1 SGHAT and CDR2 FQNNGV. The CDR3 nucleotides read TGTGCCAGTGGGGCGGGAGTGGGTCCCGATACGCAGTATTTT. Encoded protein: CASGAGVGPDTQYF. The full variable domain, rest sourced from reference TRBV11-2 and TRBJ2-3, is EAGVAQSPRYKIIEKRQSVAFWCNPISGHATLYWYQQILGQGPKLLIQFQNNGVVDDSQLPKDRFSAERLKGVDSTLKIQPAKLEDSAVYLCASGAGVGPDTQYFGPGTRLTVL.

This clonotype was recorded many times. The chain joins TRBV27 to TRBJ2-7, with D tentatively TRBD1 (5 bases). CDR3 length equals 14 residues. V was shortened by 8 bases and J by 1 base, with 15 bases between the two germline ends. CDR1 and CDR2 (germline): MNHEY, SMNVEV (reference sequence). As DNA, the CDR3 is TGTGCCAGCGGGTGGGCAGGGCTATCCTACGAGCAGTACTTC. This encodes CASGWAGLSYEQYF.

Of note for this clonotype: The junction differs from germline at one of its ends, possibly a read error. This sequence joins TRBV11-2 and TRBJ1-5; TRBD1 agrees at 8 bases. The CDR3 has 15 residues. Germline V CDR1 and CDR2: SGHAT, FQNNGV. DNA for the CDR3: TGTGCCAGCAGCTTAGCACAGGGGGTTCATCAGTCCCAGCATTTT. This sequence encodes CASSLAQGVHQSQHF.

This clonotype showed up many times. Relative to the germline gene, one junction end is altered; a read error may explain this. The chain uses TRBV6-2 or TRBV6-3 and TRBJ2-1, with 14 bases that match TRBD2. The CDR3 has 13 residues. CDR1 is MNHEY, CDR2 SVGEGT, per germline. CDR3 amino acids: CASSPTSGGALLF. The CDR3 bases are TGTGCCAGCAGCCCGACTAGCGGGGGGGCCTTACTCTTC.

This clonotype occurred many times. The chain has TRBV11-2 and TRBJ2-1; D is uncertain. The germline V and J ends were trimmed by 0 bases and 2 bases, with 11 bases remaining between them. In germline, CDR1 is SGHAT, CDR2 FQNNGV. This CDR3 comprises 16 residues. CDR3 sequence reads: CASSLDPSNAYNEQFF. CDR3 in DNA: TGTGCCAGCAGCTTAGATCCCAGTAACGCCTACAATGAGCAGTTCTTC.

This clonotype was recorded a few times. A much larger clone sits a single nucleotide away, making a read error possible. The chain has TRBV13 and TRBJ1-1, with a weak D call TRBD1 (5 bases). V lost 5 bases and J lost 2, with 15 bases in between. CDR1 PRHDT and CDR2 FYEKMQ come from the germline V gene (reference sequence). This CDR3 is 15 amino acids long. CDR3: CASSRAGTDNTEAFF. CDR3 coding DNA: TGTGCCAGCAGCCGGGCCGGGACGGATAACACTGAAGCTTTCTTT.

The table lists this clonotype with many counts. The chain couples TRBV10-3 to TRBJ2-5; D unclear. The CDR3 has 15 residues. From germline, CDR1 is ENHRY and CDR2 SYGVKD. The V end lost 8 bases, the J end lost 1 base, and 17 bases lay between the germline ends. The CDR3 DNA follows: TGTGCCATCGCTTCCTTACCAGAGGCCCAAGAGACCCAGTACTTC. It encodes CAIASLPEAQETQYF.

This clonotype was found many times. The rearrangement links TRBV30 to TRBJ1-1, with 10 bases that match TRBD1. There are 16 residues in the CDR3. The V gene's germline CDR1 is GTSNPN and CDR2 SVGIG (reference sequence). Losses at the gene ends were 0 bases for V and 5 bases for J; bases not matched to a gene: 9. CDR3 sequence reads: CAWSVLRQGARTEAFF. The CDR3 DNA is TGTGCCTGGAGTGTACTGAGACAGGGGGCGAGAACTGAAGCTTTCTTT.

In this sample, this clonotype turned up a few times. The V and J genes are TRBV20-1 and TRBJ2-7; D unresolved. The CDR3 has 13 amino acids. The germline V gene has CDR1 DFQATT and CDR2 SNEGSKA (reference sequence). DNA for the CDR3: TGCAGCGCCAGCGACTGGGCCCACTACGAGCAGTACTTC. Its protein is CSASDWAHYEQYF.

This clonotype was counted many times. The chain couples TRBV29-1 to TRBJ1-2, with D unclear. V was trimmed by 4 bases and J by 4 bases, leaving 7 bases between them. In germline, CDR1 is SQVTM, CDR2 ANQGSEA. The CDR3 spans 11 residues. The DNA for the CDR3 is TGCAGCGTTGTAATCGCCTATGGCTACACCTTC. Its translation is CSVVIAYGYTF.

This clonotype has a count of ten or more. The rearrangement joins TRBV27 to TRBJ2-3; no firm D call. CDR1 is MNHEY and CDR2 is SMNVEV in the germline V gene (reference sequence). The CDR3 sequence is 15 residues long. Trimming cost V 3 bases and J 0 bases, with 10 bases left between them. The CDR3 sequence is CASSLGARSTDTQYF. The CDR3 DNA sequence: TGTGCCAGCAGTTTGGGTGCGCGGAGCACAGATACGCAGTATTTT.

The CDR3 DNA reads as TGTGCCAGCAGCCAGGAATTCACGGCGGACACTGAAGCTTTCTTT. Residues: CASSQEFTADTEAFF. V usage is TRBV14 and J usage is TRBJ1-1; no firm D call. V was trimmed by 3 bases and J by 3 bases, leaving 14 bases between them. CDR1 is SGHDN and CDR2 is FVKESK in the germline V gene. The CDR3 is made up of 15 amino acids.

This clonotype was seen at least ten times. This chain uses TRBV3-2 with TRBJ1-5; the D call in the table, TRBD1, was not verified against the DNA. TRBV3-2 is listed as a pseudogene. This CDR3 has 17 amino acids. Here the CDR3 DNA reads TGTGCCAGCAGCCAAGGACGCAGGGAGAGTGTTAATCAGCCCCAGCATTTT. This sequence encodes CASSQGRRESVNQPQHF.

The chain combines TRBV9 with TRBJ2-3, with 8 positions matching TRBD2. Trimming cost V 4 bases and J 6 bases; bases outside gene matches: 10. Germline V gives CDR1 SGDLS, CDR2 YYNGEE. The CDR3 is 15 residues long. The CDR3 DNA reads as TGTGCCAGCAGCCTGGGACGAGCGGGAGTCGATACGCAGTATTTT. Translating gives CASSLGRAGVDTQYF.

V is TRBV14 and J is TRBJ1-1, with D uncertain. Deletions cut 1 base from V and 1 base from J, with 7 bases between. Per the germline V gene, CDR1 is SGHDN and CDR2 is FVKESK. CDR3 length equals 14 residues. CDR3 in amino acids: CASSQVPRNTEAFF. For the CDR3, the DNA is TGTGCCAGCAGCCAAGTTCCCAGGAACACTGAAGCTTTCTTT.

At least ten counts were recorded for this clonotype. DNA of the CDR3: TGCGCCAGCAGCCAAGAAATGATGATAGCGGGGGTGACTAGCACAGATACGCAGTATTTT. Protein product: CASSQEMMIAGVTSTDTQYF. The chain links TRBV4-1 to TRBJ2-3; 9 bases agree with TRBD2. The CDR3 is made up of 20 amino acids. The germline V gene encodes CDR1 MGHRA and CDR2 YSYEKL. V trimming: 0 bases; J trimming: 0 bases; junction bases outside the gene matches: 13.

In this sample, this clonotype turned up many times. The V call is TRBV13, the J call TRBJ1-5; TRBD1 agrees at 8 bases. The CDR3 runs to 16 residues. The V gene end was trimmed by 2 bases and the J gene end by 3 bases; junction bases not matched to a gene: 6. The germline V gene has CDR1 PRHDT and CDR2 FYEKMQ (reference sequence). The CDR3 reads CASSLSGQATNQPQHF. The DNA of the CDR3 is TGTGCCAGCAGCTTATCGGGACAGGCCACCAATCAGCCCCAGCATTTT.

This clonotype was counted at least ten times. The chain recombines TRBV27 with TRBJ2-3; D is perhaps TRBD1 (6 bases). This CDR3 has 15 amino acids. The germline V gene has CDR1 MNHEY and CDR2 SMNVEV (reference sequence). The ends were cut back, 6 bases at V and 4 bases at J, with 17 bases in the middle. This CDR3 reads CASRLGGPSSDTQYF. CDR3 DNA: TGTGCCAGCAGGTTAGGGGGTCCATCATCAGATACGCAGTATTTT.

The table lists this clonotype with many counts. V usage is TRBV7-9 and J usage is TRBJ2-1; 10 nucleotides match TRBD2. This CDR3 is 15 amino acids long. CDR1 and CDR2 from the germline V gene are SEHNR and FQNEAQ (reference sequence). The V gene end was trimmed by 0 bases and the J gene end by 8 bases; junction bases not matched to a gene: 4. CDR3 sequence (DNA): TGTGCCAGCAGCTTAGCATCTAGCGGGAGTCATGAGCAGTTCTTC. Amino acids: CASSLASSGSHEQFF.